Below are 15 T cell receptor beta chains sequenced from a single sample in a study of T cell responses to AZD1222 COVID-19 vaccine. Only in-frame clones appear in the TCRdb table, and some are missing; sequencing was by immunoSEQ multiplex PCR. Here the sample spans approximately 150,000 clones, 80% to 95% being singletons. The sequencing here drew on peripheral blood, taken on day 0 of MenACWY control vaccination. These receptors all stem from an adult in good health.

The chain employs TRBV5-6 and TRBJ1-1; the D is unclear. Germline loops: CDR1 SGHDT, CDR2 YYEEEE. Trimming cost V 0 bases and J 4 bases, with 13 bases left between them. The CDR3 totals 15 residues. CDR3 DNA sequence: TGTGCCAGCAGCTTGGTCCTTGTGGGAAGCACTGAAGCTTTCTTT. Protein sequence: CASSLVLVGSTEAFF.

The rearrangement links TRBV9 to TRBJ2-7, with 10 nucleotides matching TRBD2. The CDR3 runs to 13 residues. CDR1 and CDR2 from the germline V gene are SGDLS and YYNGEE. J gave up 6 bases and V 2 bases, and 2 bases lay outside the gene matches. The CDR3 DNA follows: TGTGCCAGCAGCGTGACTAGCGGGCCCGAGCAGTACTTC. Translating gives CASSVTSGPEQYF.

The V call is TRBV2, the J call TRBJ1-1, with D uncertain. From germline, CDR1 is SNHLY and CDR2 FYNNEI. This CDR3 comprises 11 residues. V lost 8 bases and J 11 bases, leaving 15 bases between the germline ends. The CDR3 loop reads CASVFVSSAFF. The CDR3 DNA reads TGTGCCAGCGTTTTTGTCAGTTCTGCTTTCTTT.

The rearrangement links TRBV7-9 to TRBJ2-1; no reliable D call. CDR3 length: 12 amino acids. Looked up from germline, CDR1 is SEHNR and CDR2 is FQNEAQ (reference sequence). Trimming cost V 2 bases and J 10 bases, with 9 bases left between them. CDR3 DNA: TGTGCCAGCAGCTTACAGAGTCGGGAGCAGTTCTTC. It translates to CASSLQSREQFF.

The chain combines TRBV3-1 (or the pseudogene TRBV3-2) with TRBJ1-3; possibly TRBD1 for D (5 bases). This CDR3 contains 18 residues. V lost 1 base to trimming and J lost 0 bases, with 16 bases between them. Germline CDR1 reads LGHDT; CDR2 reads YNNKEL (reference sequence). The CDR3 DNA sequence: TGTGCCAGCAGCCAAGGGGGTCGACAGCTCATCTCTGGAAACACCATATATTTT. Translating gives CASSQGGRQLISGNTIYF.

This clone was recorded only once. CDR3 amino acids: CASSLRGGAGWTNEKLFF. In DNA form, the CDR3 reads TGTGCCAGCAGCTTACGGGGCGGGGCCGGTTGGACTAATGAAAAACTGTTTTTT. The chain joins TRBV7-2 to TRBJ1-4, with D perhaps matching TRBD1 (5 bases). V gave up 2 bases and J gave up 2 bases, with 18 bases separating them. This CDR3 contains 18 residues. Per the germline V gene, CDR1 is SGHTA and CDR2 is FQGNSA.

V gene TRBV2 combines with J gene TRBJ1-2; D unresolved. Germline V lookup: CDR1 SNHLY, CDR2 FYNNEI. The CDR3 covers 13 residues. The V gene lost 7 bases and the J gene lost 2 bases, with 11 bases spanning the gap. DNA for the CDR3: TGTGCCAGCATGGCGTGGCGGAACTATGGCTACACCTTC. Translated: CASMAWRNYGYTF.

The chain uses TRBV5-6 and TRBJ1-3; D might be TRBD1 (5 bases). V dropped 1 base and J dropped 2 bases, with 7 bases sitting between them. The germline V gene has CDR1 SGHDT and CDR2 YYEEEE. The CDR3 has 14 residues. CDR3 amino acids: CASSLFRAGNTIYF. Written as DNA, the CDR3 is TGTGCCAGCAGCTTGTTCAGGGCTGGAAACACCATATATTTT.

The genes are TRBV9 and TRBJ2-1; no clear D gene. The germline V and J ends were trimmed by 4 bases and 0 bases, with 11 bases remaining between them. CDR1 and CDR2 (germline): SGDLS, YYNGEE. This CDR3 region has 15 residues. The CDR3 reads CASSPDWSSYNEQFF. In DNA form, the CDR3 reads TGTGCCAGCAGCCCCGACTGGAGCTCCTACAATGAGCAGTTCTTC.

The V gene is TRBV15, the J gene TRBJ1-1; TRBD1 might be the D (5 bases). The V gene lost 5 bases and the J gene lost 4 bases, with 20 bases spanning the gap. The CDR3 length is 16 residues. Germline values: CDR1 LNHNV, CDR2 YYDKDF (reference sequence). Here the CDR3 reads CATSPMWGRRGTEAFF. The CDR3 DNA reads TGTGCCACCAGCCCAATGTGGGGCAGGCGAGGCACTGAAGCTTTCTTT.

The V call is TRBV9, the J call TRBJ2-4, with 8 bases matching TRBD2. V shed 4 bases, J shed 5 bases, and the junction held 8 bases outside the gene matches. The CDR3 covers 15 residues. Germline values: CDR1 SGDLS, CDR2 YYNGEE. CDR3 sequence: CASSPWGSGENIQYF. In DNA form, the CDR3 reads TGTGCCAGCAGCCCTTGGGGTAGCGGGGAAAACATTCAGTACTTC.

This sequence joins TRBV12-3 or TRBV12-4 and TRBJ1-2, with a possible D match to TRBD1 (6 bases). Trimming cost V 6 bases and J 7 bases, with 15 bases left between them. The CDR3 consists of 13 residues. In nucleotides, the CDR3 is TGTGCCAGCAGGACACAGGGAGGAAGTGGCTACACCTTC. It is translated as CASRTQGGSGYTF.

This chain links TRBV7-9 with TRBJ2-3; unclear D gene. Germline assignment: CDR1 SEHNR and CDR2 FQNEAQ (reference sequence). The V gene lost 5 bases and the J gene lost 4 bases, with 13 bases spanning the gap. This CDR3 comprises 14 residues. CDR3 protein: CASSRLGAADTQYF. The CDR3 region has the DNA TGTGCCAGCAGCCGGTTGGGTGCCGCAGATACGCAGTATTTT.

The rearrangement joins TRBV28 to TRBJ1-5, with 7 bases identical to TRBD1. The junction had 13 bases not matched to a gene; V was cut back by 7 bases and J by 7 bases. The CDR3 is 15 amino acids. The germline V gene encodes CDR1 MDHEN and CDR2 SYDVKM. CDR3 protein: CASKRGQMRRQPQHF. The CDR3 nucleotides read TGTGCCAGCAAACGGGGACAGATGAGACGACAGCCCCAGCATTTT.

V gene TRBV9 combines with J gene TRBJ2-1; weak D call: TRBD2 (6 bases). CDR1 and CDR2 from the germline V gene are SGDLS and YYNGEE. The ends were cut back, 4 bases at V and 8 bases at J, with 16 bases in the middle. This CDR3 is 14 amino acids long. CDR3 loop: CASSPMGGGYEQFF. The CDR3 DNA follows: TGTGCCAGCAGCCCGATGGGGGGAGGATATGAGCAGTTCTTC.